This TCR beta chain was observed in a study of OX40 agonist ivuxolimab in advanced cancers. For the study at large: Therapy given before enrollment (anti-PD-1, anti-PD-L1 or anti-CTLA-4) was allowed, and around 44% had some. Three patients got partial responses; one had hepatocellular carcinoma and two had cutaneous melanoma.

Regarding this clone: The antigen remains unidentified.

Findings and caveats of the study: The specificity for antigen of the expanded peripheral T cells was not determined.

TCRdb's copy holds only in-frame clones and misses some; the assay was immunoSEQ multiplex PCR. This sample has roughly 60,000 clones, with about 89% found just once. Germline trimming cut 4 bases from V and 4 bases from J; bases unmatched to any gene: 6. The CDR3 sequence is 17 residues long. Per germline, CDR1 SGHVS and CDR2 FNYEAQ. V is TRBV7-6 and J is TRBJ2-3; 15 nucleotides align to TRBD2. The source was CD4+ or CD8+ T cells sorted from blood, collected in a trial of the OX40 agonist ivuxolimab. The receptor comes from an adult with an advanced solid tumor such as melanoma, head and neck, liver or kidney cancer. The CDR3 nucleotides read TGTGCCAGCAGCTCCTCTGGACTAGCGGGAGGGCCAGATACGCAGTATTTT. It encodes CASSSSGLAGGPDTQYF. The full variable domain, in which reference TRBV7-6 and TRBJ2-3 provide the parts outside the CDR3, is GAGVSQSPRYKVTKRGQDVALRCDPISGHVSLYWYRQALGQGPEFLTYFNYEAQQDKSGLPNDRFSAERPEGSISTLTIQRTEQRDSAMYRCASSSSGLAGGPDTQYFGPGTRLTVL.